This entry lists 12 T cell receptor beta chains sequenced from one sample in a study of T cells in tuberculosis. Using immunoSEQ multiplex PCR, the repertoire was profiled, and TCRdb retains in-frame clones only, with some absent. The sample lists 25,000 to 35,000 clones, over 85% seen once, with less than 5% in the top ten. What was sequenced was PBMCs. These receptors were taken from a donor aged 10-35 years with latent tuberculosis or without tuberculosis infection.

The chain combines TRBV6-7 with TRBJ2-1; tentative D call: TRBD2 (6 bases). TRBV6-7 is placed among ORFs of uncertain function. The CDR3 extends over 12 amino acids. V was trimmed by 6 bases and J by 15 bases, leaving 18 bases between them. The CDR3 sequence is CASRPEGRCTFF. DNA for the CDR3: TGTGCCAGCAGACCGGAGGGCAGGTGTACGTTCTTC.

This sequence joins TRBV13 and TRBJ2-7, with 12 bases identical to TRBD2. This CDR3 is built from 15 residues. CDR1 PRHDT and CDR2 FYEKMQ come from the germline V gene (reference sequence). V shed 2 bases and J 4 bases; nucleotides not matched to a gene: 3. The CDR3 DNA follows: TGTGCCAGCAGCTTACAACTAGCGGGAGGTTACGAGCAGTACTTC. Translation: CASSLQLAGGYEQYF.

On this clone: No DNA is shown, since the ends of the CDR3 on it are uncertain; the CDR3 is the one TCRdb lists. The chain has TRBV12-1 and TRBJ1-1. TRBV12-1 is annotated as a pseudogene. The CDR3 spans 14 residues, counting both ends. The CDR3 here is CASSFGSGNTEAFF.

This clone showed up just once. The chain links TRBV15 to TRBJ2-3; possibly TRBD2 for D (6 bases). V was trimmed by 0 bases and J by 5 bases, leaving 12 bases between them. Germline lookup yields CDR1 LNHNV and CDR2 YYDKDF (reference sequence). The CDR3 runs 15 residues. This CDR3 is CATSRDPLSGDTQYF. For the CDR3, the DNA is TGTGCCACCAGCAGAGACCCCCTTAGCGGAGATACGCAGTATTTT. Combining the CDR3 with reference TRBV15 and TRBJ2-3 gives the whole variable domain DAMVIQNPRYQVTQFGKPVTLSCSQTLNHNVMYWYQQKSSQAPKLLFHYYDKDFNNEADTPDNFQSRRPNTSFCFLDIRSPGLGDTAMYLCATSRDPLSGDTQYFGPGTRLTVL.

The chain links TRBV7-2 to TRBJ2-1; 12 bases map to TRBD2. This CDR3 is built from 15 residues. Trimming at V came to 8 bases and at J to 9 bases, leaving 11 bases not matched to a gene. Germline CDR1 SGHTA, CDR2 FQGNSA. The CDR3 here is CASQRTSGNYAEQFF. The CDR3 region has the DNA TGTGCCAGCCAACGGACTAGCGGGAATTATGCTGAGCAGTTCTTC.

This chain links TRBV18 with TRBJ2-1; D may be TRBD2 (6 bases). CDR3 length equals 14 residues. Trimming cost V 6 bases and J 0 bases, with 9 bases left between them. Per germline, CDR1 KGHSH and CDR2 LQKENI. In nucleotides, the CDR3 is TGTGCCAGCTCCGGGGGTGACTCCTACAATGAGCAGTTCTTC. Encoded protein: CASSGGDSYNEQFF.

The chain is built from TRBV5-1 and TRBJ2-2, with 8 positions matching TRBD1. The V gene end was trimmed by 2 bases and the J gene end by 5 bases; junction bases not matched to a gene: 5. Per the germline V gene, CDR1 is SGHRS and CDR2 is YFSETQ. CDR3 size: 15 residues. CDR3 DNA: TGCGCCAGCAGCTTACGGGACAGGAATACCGGGGAGCTGTTTTTT. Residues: CASSLRDRNTGELFF.

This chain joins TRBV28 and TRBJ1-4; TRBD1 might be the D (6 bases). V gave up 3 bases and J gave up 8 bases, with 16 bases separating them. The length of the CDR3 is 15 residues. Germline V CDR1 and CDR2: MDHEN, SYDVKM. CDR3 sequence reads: CASSFPGVSREKLFF. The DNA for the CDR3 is TGTGCCAGCAGTTTCCCAGGGGTATCTAGAGAAAAACTGTTTTTT.

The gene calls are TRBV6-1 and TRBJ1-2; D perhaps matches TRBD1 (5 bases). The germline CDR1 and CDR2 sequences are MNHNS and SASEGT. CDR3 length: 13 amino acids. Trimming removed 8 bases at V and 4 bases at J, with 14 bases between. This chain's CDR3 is CASYGGGGYGYTF. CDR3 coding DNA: TGTGCCAGCTACGGGGGGGGAGGCTATGGCTACACCTTC.

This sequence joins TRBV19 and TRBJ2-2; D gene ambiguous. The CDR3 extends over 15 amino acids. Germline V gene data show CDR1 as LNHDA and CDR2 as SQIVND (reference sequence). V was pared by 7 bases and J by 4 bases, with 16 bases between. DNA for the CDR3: TGTGCCAGTATCCGTGATGGGCTGGTCACCGGGGAGCTGTTTTTT. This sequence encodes CASIRDGLVTGELFF. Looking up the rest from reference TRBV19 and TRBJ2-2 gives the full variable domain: DGGITQSPKYLFRKEGQNVTLSCEQNLNHDAMYWYRQDPGQGLRLIYYSQIVNDFQKGDIAEGYSVSREKKESFPLTVTSAQKNPTAFYLCASIRDGLVTGELFFGEGSRLTVL.

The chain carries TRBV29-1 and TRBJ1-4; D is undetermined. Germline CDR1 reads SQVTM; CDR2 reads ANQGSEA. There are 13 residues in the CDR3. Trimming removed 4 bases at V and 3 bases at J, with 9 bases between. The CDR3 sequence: CSVGLEANEKLFF. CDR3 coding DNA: TGCAGCGTTGGTCTTGAGGCTAATGAAAAACTGTTTTTT.

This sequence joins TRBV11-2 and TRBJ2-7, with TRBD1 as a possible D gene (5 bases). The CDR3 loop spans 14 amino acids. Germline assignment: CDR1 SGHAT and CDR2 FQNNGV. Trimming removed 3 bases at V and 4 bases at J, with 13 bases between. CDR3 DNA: TGTGCCAGCAGCTTCGATGGAAGGGGTTACGAGCAGTACTTC. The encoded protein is CASSFDGRGYEQYF.